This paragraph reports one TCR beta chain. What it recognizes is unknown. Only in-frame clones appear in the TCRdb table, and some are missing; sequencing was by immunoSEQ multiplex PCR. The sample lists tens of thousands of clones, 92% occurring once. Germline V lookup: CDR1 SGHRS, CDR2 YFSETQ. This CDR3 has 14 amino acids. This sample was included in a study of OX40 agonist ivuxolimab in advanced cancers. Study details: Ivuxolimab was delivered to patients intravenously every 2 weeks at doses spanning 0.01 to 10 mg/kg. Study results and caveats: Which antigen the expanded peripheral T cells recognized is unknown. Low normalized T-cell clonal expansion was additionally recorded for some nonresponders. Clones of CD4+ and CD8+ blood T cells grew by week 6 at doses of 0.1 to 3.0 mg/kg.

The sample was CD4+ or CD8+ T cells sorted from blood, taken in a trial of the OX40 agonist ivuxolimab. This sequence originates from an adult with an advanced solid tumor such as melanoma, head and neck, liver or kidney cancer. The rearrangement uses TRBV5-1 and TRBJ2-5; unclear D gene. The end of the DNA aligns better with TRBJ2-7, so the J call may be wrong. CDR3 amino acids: CASSLDSPTYEQYF. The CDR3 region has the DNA TGCGCCAGCAGCTTGGACAGCCCAACCTACGAGCAGTACTTC.